This TCR beta chain is drawn from a study of Ad26.COV2.S vaccination and SARS-CoV-2 variants. In the study overall: The vaccine Ad26.COV2.S was put into the muscle once, or twice with 56 days between.

Clones were read by immunoSEQ multiplex PCR, and TCRdb kept only the in-frame ones, dropping some. The sample has around 450,000 clones, around 87% seen once. Treatment described: around 19 received Ad26.COV2.S at low or high dose, single or two shots; several received placebo; per-sample allocation not given. Specimen acquisition occurred on day 63 following the initial vaccine or placebo injection. Built on an Ad26 vector, the vaccine expressed Wuhan-strain SARS-CoV-2 spike. The trim removed 4 bases at V and 5 bases at J, leaving 7 bases unmatched. The CDR3 has 15 residues. Per germline, CDR1 LGHNA and CDR2 YNFKEQ.

The sequence was collected from a person between 18 and 65 years old who received the Ad26.COV2.S COVID-19 vaccine or a placebo. Here the sequenced sample was peripheral blood, taken in a trial of Ad26.COV2.S vaccine versus placebo. The chain couples TRBV4-2 to TRBJ2-1; 8 bases agree with TRBD1. This CDR3 is CASSPNRGFDNEQFF. Written as DNA, the CDR3 is TGTGCCAGCAGCCCCAACAGGGGGTTTGACAATGAGCAGTTCTTC.